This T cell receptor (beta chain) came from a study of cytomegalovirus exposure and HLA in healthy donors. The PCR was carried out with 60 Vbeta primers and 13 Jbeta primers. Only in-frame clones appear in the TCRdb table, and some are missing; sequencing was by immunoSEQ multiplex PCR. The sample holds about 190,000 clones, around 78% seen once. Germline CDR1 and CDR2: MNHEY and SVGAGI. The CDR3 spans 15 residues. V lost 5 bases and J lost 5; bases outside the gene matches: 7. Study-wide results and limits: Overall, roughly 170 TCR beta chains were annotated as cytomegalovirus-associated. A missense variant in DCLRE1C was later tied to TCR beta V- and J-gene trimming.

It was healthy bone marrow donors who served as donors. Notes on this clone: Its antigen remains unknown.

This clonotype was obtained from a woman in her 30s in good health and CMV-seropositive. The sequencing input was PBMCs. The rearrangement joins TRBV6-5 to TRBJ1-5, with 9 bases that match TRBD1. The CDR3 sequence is CASSTGTGNYQPQHF. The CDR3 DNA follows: TGTGCCAGCAGTACCGGGACAGGGAATTATCAGCCCCAGCATTTT.